Each of the 14 T cell receptor beta chains below was sequenced from the same sample in a study of tumor and adjacent non-tumor tissue in lung cancer. A modified ARM-PCR protocol with three rounds of nested PCR amplified TCRbeta. MiXCR, applied by TCRdb to the multiplex PCR reads, yields one record per CDR3 protein. Of over 35,000 distinct CDR3 sequences listed, 60% are singletons. The template was RNA from unsorted bulk tissue. This non-tumor lung sample came from over 3 cm beyond the tumor edge. Specimen: distant non-tumor lung tissue. Every receptor here comes from a man in his forties or fifties with non-small cell lung cancer.

Concerning this clonotype itself: Germline is not matched at one junction end, which may reflect a read error. The chain employs TRBV11-2 and TRBJ2-7; the match to TRBD1 covers 7 bases. CDR3 size: 14 residues. Germline V gives CDR1 SGHAT, CDR2 FQNNGV. CDR3 protein: CASSRDSLFSEQCF. DNA of the CDR3: TGTGCCAGCAGTCGGGACAGCCTTTTCTCTGAGCAGTGCTTC.

This clonotype was counted at least ten times. The chain is built from TRBV30 and TRBJ2-6, with D unclear. V dropped 2 bases and J dropped 4 bases, with 9 bases sitting between them. The CDR3 loop spans 14 amino acids. CDR1 GTSNPN and CDR2 SVGIG come from the germline V gene (reference sequence). CDR3 bases: TGTGCCTGGAGTAGGGCCGGGGGGGCCAACGTCCTGACTTTC. The encoded protein is CAWSRAGGANVLTF.

V usage is TRBV19 and J usage is TRBJ2-7; D is unclear. Trimming took 8 bases from V and 3 from J, leaving 11 bases between them. CDR1 is LNHDA and CDR2 is SQIVND in the germline V gene (reference sequence). The CDR3 has 12 residues. Written as DNA, the CDR3 is TGTGCCAGTGGGTCCAGCCTCTACGAGCAGTACTTC. The encoded protein is CASGSSLYEQYF.

This clonotype was recorded at least ten times. The chain uses TRBV7-3 and TRBJ1-2; TRBD1 agrees at 9 bases. The CDR3 spans 16 residues. V was clipped by 5 bases and J by 6 bases; unmatched bases: 13. Germline CDR1 and CDR2: SGHTA and FQGTGA. In DNA form, the CDR3 reads TGTGCCAGCAGCCCCGGGACAGGGTCCCTCTCAAATGGCTACACCTTC. As protein: CASSPGTGSLSNGYTF.

The table lists this clonotype with a count of one. A much larger clone differs by one base, so this may be a read error. The rearrangement joins TRBV5-1 to TRBJ2-1; D is ambiguous. Germline V gene data show CDR1 as SGHRS and CDR2 as YFSETQ. This CDR3 has 13 amino acids. In nucleotides, the CDR3 is TGCGGCAGCAGCTTGATCGTGGGTAAGGAGCAGTTCTTC. This translates into CGSSLIVGKEQFF.

Points on this clonotype: The junction and the germline gene differ at one end; a read error may be behind it. The chain has TRBV29-1 and TRBJ2-2; TRBD2 aligns across 7 bases. CDR3 size: 15 residues. CDR1 is SQVTM, CDR2 ANQGSEA, per germline. Written as DNA, the CDR3 is TGTAGCCTTGATTATGGGGGAGGGAATACAGGGGAGCTGTTTTTT. It is translated as CSLDYGGGNTGELFF.

There are a few counts of this clonotype. The V and J genes are TRBV11-2 and TRBJ2-7; 7 nucleotides line up with TRBD2. The CDR3 is made up of 18 amino acids. Trimming removed 6 bases from V and 6 bases from J; junction bases left unmatched: 23. Germline CDR1 reads SGHAT; CDR2 reads FQNNGV. CDR3 DNA: TGTGCCAGCAGTCCAACCGGGGACGAAGGACTAGTACAACTCGAGCAGTACTTC. It codes for CASSPTGDEGLVQLEQYF.

On this clonotype: The missing conserved phenylalanine or tryptophan at the end of this CDR3 makes a read error likely. The V gene is TRBV11-1, the J gene TRBJ1-1, with TRBD1 matching 8 bases. V was clipped by 8 bases and J by 7 bases; unmatched bases: 9. CDR3 length: 13 amino acids. The germline V gene encodes CDR1 SGHAT and CDR2 FQDESV (reference sequence). In nucleotides, the CDR3 is TGTGCCAGCGGCCCCGCGACAGGGGATGAAGCTTTCTTA. As protein: CASGPATGDEAFL.

Concerning this clonotype: Since a much larger clone is just one base distant, this may be a read error. This chain joins TRBV2 and TRBJ2-3; tentatively, D is TRBD2 (6 bases). CDR1 and CDR2 from the germline V gene are SNHLY and FYNNEI. The CDR3 covers 13 residues. DNA for the CDR3: TGTGCCAGCAAAGGCAGGGAGGCAGATATGCAGTATTTT. This translates into CASKGREADMQYF.

On this clonotype itself: A much bigger clone sits one base away, suggesting this may be a read error. V is TRBV5-5 and J is TRBJ2-3; the D is unclear. The length of the CDR3 is 14 residues. CDR1 and CDR2 from the germline V gene are SGHKS and YYEKEE (reference sequence). The CDR3 loop reads CASSLGPRTDTRYF. CDR3 in DNA: TGTGCCAGCAGCCTCGGCCCTCGCACAGATACGCGGTATTTT.

This clonotype was seen at least ten times. The chain is built from TRBV12-3 or TRBV12-4 and TRBJ1-4, with D tentatively TRBD1 (6 bases). This CDR3 has 14 residues. V was clipped by 2 bases and J by 6 bases, with 10 bases between them. The CDR3 loop is CASSLQGNDEKLFF. CDR3 coding DNA: TGTGCCAGCAGTTTACAGGGGAACGATGAAAAACTGTTTTTT.

A word on this clonotype: Compared with germline, one end of the junction differs, possibly owing to a read error. This chain links TRBV29-1 with TRBJ1-2, with 12 bases fitting TRBD1. From germline, CDR1 is SQVTM and CDR2 ANQGSEA. The CDR3 extends over 14 amino acids. CDR3 sequence reads: CSVGDRGLYYGYTF. DNA for the CDR3: TGCAGCGTTGGGGACAGGGGGCTTTACTATGGCTACACTTTC.

This clonotype was seen only a few times. Given a much more abundant clone one base away, this may be a read error. The chain is built from TRBV28 and TRBJ2-1; D is unclear. Germline loops: CDR1 MDHEN, CDR2 SYDVKM. The CDR3 is 12 amino acids. The CDR3 DNA reads as TGTGCCAGCAGTTCGCGGATTAATGAGCAGCTCTTC. It codes for CASSSRINEQLF.

Note on this clonotype: The junction and the germline gene differ at one end; a read error may be behind it. V gene TRBV11-2 combines with J gene TRBJ2-7, with a weak D call TRBD1 (6 bases). The CDR3 is 15 residues long. Germline V lookup: CDR1 SGHAT, CDR2 FQNNGV. The CDR3 here is CASTSSMWGPYEQYF. The CDR3 DNA reads as TGTGCCAGCACCTCCTCAATGTGGGGGCCCTACGAGCAATACTTC. The whole variable domain, remainder taken from reference TRBV11-2 and TRBJ2-7, is EAGVAQSPRYKIIEKRQSVAFWCNPISGHATLYWYQQILGQGPKLLIQFQNNGVVDDSQLPKDRFSAERLKGVDSTLKIQPAKLEDSAVYLCASTSSMWGPYEQYFGPGTRLTVT.